The present TCR beta chain was sequenced within a study of cytomegalovirus exposure and HLA in healthy donors. Both 60 Vbeta primers and 13 Jbeta primers went into the PCR. Produced via immunoSEQ multiplex PCR; TCRdb's table is partial and in-frame only. The data contain 110,000 to 150,000 clones, 75% of them singletons. Germline V CDR1 and CDR2: MNHNY, SVGAGI (reference sequence). This CDR3 is 16 amino acids long. V lost 8 bases to trimming and J lost 1 base, with 18 bases between them. The clonotype was recovered from a young man in good health and CMV-seronegative. Sequencing used PBMCs. The chain links TRBV6-6 to TRBJ1-5, with D possibly TRBD1 on 5 matching bases. CDR3 residues: CASSWGGIPSNQPQHF. CDR3 nucleotide sequence: TGTGCCAGCTCCTGGGGGGGAATTCCAAGCAATCAGCCCCAGCATTTT.